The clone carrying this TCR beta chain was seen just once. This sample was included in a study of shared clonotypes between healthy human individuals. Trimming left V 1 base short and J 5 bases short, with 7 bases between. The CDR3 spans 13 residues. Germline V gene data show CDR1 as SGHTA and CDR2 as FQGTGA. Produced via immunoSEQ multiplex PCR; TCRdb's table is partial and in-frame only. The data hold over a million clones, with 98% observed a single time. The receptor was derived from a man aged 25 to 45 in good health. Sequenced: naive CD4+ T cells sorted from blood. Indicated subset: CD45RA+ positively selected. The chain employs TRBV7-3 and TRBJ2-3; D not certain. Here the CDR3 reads CASSLRPRDTQYF. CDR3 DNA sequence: TGTGCCAGCAGCTTAAGGCCCCGAGATACGCAGTATTTT.